This entry lists 14 T cell receptor beta chains sequenced from one sample in a study of T cells after yellow fever vaccination. A single record per CDR3 protein comes from TCRdb applying MiXCR to the 5' RACE reads. The sample has over 300,000 distinct CDR3 sequences; over 4% are singletons. The material was PBMCs, obtained 5 days after the yellow fever booster vaccination. These TCRs come from a man younger than 30 who received the YFV17D yellow fever vaccine.

This clonotype was picked up a small number of times. V gene TRBV4-1 combines with J gene TRBJ1-2; 9 nucleotides align to TRBD1. The CDR3 has 15 residues. V shed 1 base and J 6 bases; nucleotides not matched to a gene: 6. Germline lookup yields CDR1 MGHRA and CDR2 YSYEKL. CDR3 region: CASSQGTGGSNGYTF. The DNA for the CDR3 is TGCGCCAGCAGCCAAGGAACAGGGGGCTCTAATGGCTACACCTTC.

The chain has TRBV7-3 and TRBJ2-1; D uncertain. CDR1 SGHTA and CDR2 FQGTGA come from the germline V gene. The CDR3 is made up of 15 amino acids. Trimming pared 5 bases from V and 6 bases from J, leaving 17 bases between. The DNA of the CDR3 is TGTGCCAGCAGCCCAAACGCCAGAGGCCCCAATGAGCAGTTCTTC. Residues: CASSPNARGPNEQFF.

This clonotype was seen at least ten times. The J gene is TRBJ1-6, the V gene TRBV7-8, with D possibly TRBD1 on 5 matching bases. The CDR3 is 13 amino acids. The germline V gene encodes CDR1 SGHVS and CDR2 FQNEAQ. The V and J ends lost 2 bases and 10 bases respectively, with 9 bases between them. As DNA, the CDR3 is TGTGCCAGCAGCTTATCAGGGAACTCACCCCTCCACTTT. As protein: CASSLSGNSPLHF. The whole variable domain, filled in from reference TRBV7-8 and TRBJ1-6, reads GAGVSQSPRYKVAKRGQDVALRCDPISGHVSLFWYQQALGQGPEFLTYFQNEAQLDKSGLPSDRFFAERPEGSVSTLKIQRTQQEDSAVYLCASSLSGNSPLHFGNGTRLTVT.

The chain carries TRBV7-2 and TRBJ2-2, with 7 bases aligning to TRBD1. Trimming at V came to 0 bases and at J to 6 bases, leaving 4 bases not matched to a gene. Germline assignment: CDR1 SGHTA and CDR2 FQGNSA. This CDR3 has 15 residues. CDR3 nucleotides: TGTGCCAGCAGCTTAGCGGCCACAGGGGCCGGGGAGCTGTTTTTT. Translating it yields CASSLAATGAGELFF.

Ten or more counts support this clonotype. The J gene is TRBJ2-4, the V gene TRBV7-2, with D possibly matching TRBD2 (5 bases). Germline CDR1 is SGHTA and CDR2 is FQGNSA. Trimming shortened V by 2 bases and J by 0 bases, and 20 bases separated the two germline ends. CDR3 size: 19 residues. CDR3 in amino acids: CASSLFIGERRLAKNIQYF. The CDR3 DNA follows: TGTGCCAGCAGCTTATTTATCGGGGAGCGACGACTAGCCAAAAACATTCAGTACTTC.

This clonotype occurred many times. This sequence joins TRBV6-5 and TRBJ2-5, with TRBD1 as a possible D gene (6 bases). Germline V gene lookup returns CDR1 MNHEY and CDR2 SVGAGI. The CDR3 has 15 residues. V shed 1 base and J shed 4 bases, with 13 bases lying between them. The CDR3 DNA follows: TGTGCCAGCAGTTACTTGGGAAGGGGGTCAGAGACCCAGTACTTC. It codes for CASSYLGRGSETQYF.

This clonotype was recorded many times. This chain links TRBV20-1 with TRBJ2-5, with D unclear. The CDR3 has 13 residues. Deletions cut 6 bases from V and 4 bases from J, with 15 bases between. Germline V gene data show CDR1 as DFQATT and CDR2 as SNEGSKA (reference sequence). The CDR3 DNA reads TGCAGTGCAGAGGTGTCCCCCCGAGAGACCCAGTACTTC. This gives the protein CSAEVSPRETQYF.

This clonotype was found a few times. The rearrangement joins TRBV6-5 to TRBJ2-3; D is undetermined. The CDR3 covers 13 residues. Germline V gene sequence: CDR1 MNHEY, CDR2 SVGAGI. V gave up 7 bases and J gave up 1 base, with 9 bases separating them. The CDR3 loop reads CASKKEGTDTQYF. The CDR3 bases are TGTGCCAGCAAGAAGGAAGGCACAGATACGCAGTATTTT.

There are a few counts of this clonotype. The rearrangement uses TRBV20-1 and TRBJ1-4; no clear D gene. Germline V gene lookup returns CDR1 DFQATT and CDR2 SNEGSKA (reference sequence). This CDR3 is built from 14 residues. V shed 6 bases and J shed 7 bases, with 18 bases lying between them. The CDR3 nucleotides are TGCAGTGCAGCTGATCCGCGGCAAGGTGAAAAACTGTTTTTT. It yields the protein CSAADPRQGEKLFF.

This clonotype was recorded at least ten times. The J gene is TRBJ2-4, the V gene TRBV20-1; tentative D call: TRBD2 (5 bases). This CDR3 region has 11 residues. Germline V gene sequence: CDR1 DFQATT, CDR2 SNEGSKA (reference sequence). Trimming stripped 1 base from V and 9 bases from J, with 7 bases between. DNA for the CDR3: TGCAGTGCTAGAGTACGGGGCATTCAGTACTTC. Translated, it gives CSARVRGIQYF.

This chain connects TRBV5-1 to TRBJ1-1; 9 bases are a match to TRBD1. Germline CDR1 SGHRS, CDR2 YFSETQ. This CDR3 has 17 amino acids. With V trimmed by 4 bases and J by 7 bases, 17 bases remained unmatched. The CDR3 sequence is CASSKGQGSSSGGEAFF. DNA of the CDR3: TGCGCCAGCAGCAAGGGACAGGGAAGTTCCAGCGGGGGTGAAGCTTTCTTT.

The chain is built from TRBV7-3 and TRBJ1-2, with D maybe TRBD1 (5 bases). Germline V lookup: CDR1 SGHTA, CDR2 FQGTGA. V lost 8 bases to trimming and J lost 6 bases, with 19 bases between them. There are 14 residues in the CDR3. CDR3 DNA sequence: TGTGCCAGCGGGGAAGGGGACGGATTAAATGGCTACACCTTC. Its protein is CASGEGDGLNGYTF.

This chain links TRBV11-2 with TRBJ1-2, with 9 bases aligning to TRBD1. The CDR3 sequence is 15 residues long. The V segment lost 2 bases and the J segment 6 bases; nucleotides outside the gene matches: 7. CDR1 and CDR2 (germline): SGHAT, FQNNGV. The CDR3 sequence is CASSLSGQGENGYTF. The CDR3 bases are TGTGCCAGCAGCTTATCGGGACAGGGTGAAAATGGCTACACCTTC.

The rearrangement links TRBV4-3 to TRBJ2-1; the match to TRBD2 covers 9 bases. V trimming: 4 bases; J trimming: 6 bases; junction bases outside the gene matches: 4. Per germline, CDR1 LGHNA and CDR2 YSLEER. The CDR3 covers 14 residues. Written as DNA, the CDR3 is TGCGCCAGCAGCCTGGGACTAGCAATCAATGAGCAGTTCTTC. This codes for CASSLGLAINEQFF.